This TCR beta chain was recorded in a study of OX40 agonist ivuxolimab in advanced cancers. At the level of the study: In three patients, partial responses were observed, one with hepatocellular carcinoma and two with cutaneous melanoma. Study-wide points: Averaging showed that CD8+ T cells had more expanded clones than CD4+ did.

Using immunoSEQ multiplex PCR, the repertoire was profiled, and TCRdb retains in-frame clones only, with some absent. The data hold about 80,000 clones, with around four fifths observed a single time. Per the germline V gene, CDR1 is LNHDA and CDR2 is SQIVND (reference sequence). V was trimmed by 3 bases and J by 0 bases, leaving 12 bases between them. The CDR3 contains 16 residues. As to this clone: The antigen is undetermined.

The rearrangement links TRBV19 to TRBJ1-3; maybe TRBD1 (5 bases). This clonotype was obtained from an adult with an advanced solid tumor such as melanoma, head and neck, liver or kidney cancer. The sequences come from CD4+ or CD8+ T cells sorted from blood, collected in a trial of the OX40 agonist ivuxolimab. The CDR3 nucleotides read TGTGCCAGTAGTATCGTGGGGCCTGGCTCTGGAAACACCATATATTTT. Its protein is CASSIVGPGSGNTIYF.